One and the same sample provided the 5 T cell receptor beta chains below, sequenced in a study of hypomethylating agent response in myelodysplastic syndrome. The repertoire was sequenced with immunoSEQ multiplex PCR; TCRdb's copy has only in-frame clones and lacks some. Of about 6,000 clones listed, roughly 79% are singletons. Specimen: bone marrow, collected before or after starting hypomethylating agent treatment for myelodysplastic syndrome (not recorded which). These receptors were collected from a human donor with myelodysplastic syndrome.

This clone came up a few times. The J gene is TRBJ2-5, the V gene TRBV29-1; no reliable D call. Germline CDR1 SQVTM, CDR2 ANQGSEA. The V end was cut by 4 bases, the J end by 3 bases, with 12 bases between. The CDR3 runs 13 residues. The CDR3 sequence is CSVGAGWEETQYF. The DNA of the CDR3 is TGCAGCGTTGGGGCAGGCTGGGAAGAGACCCAGTACTTC.

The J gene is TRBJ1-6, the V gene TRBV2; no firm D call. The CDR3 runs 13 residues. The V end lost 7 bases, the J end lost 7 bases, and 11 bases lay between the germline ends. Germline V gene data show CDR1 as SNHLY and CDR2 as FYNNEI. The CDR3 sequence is CASTTDLNSPLHF. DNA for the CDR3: TGTGCCAGCACCACTGACCTCAATTCACCCCTCCACTTT.

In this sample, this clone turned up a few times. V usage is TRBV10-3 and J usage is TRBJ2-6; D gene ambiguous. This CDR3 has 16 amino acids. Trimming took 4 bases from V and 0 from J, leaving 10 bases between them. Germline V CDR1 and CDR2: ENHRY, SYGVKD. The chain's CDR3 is CAISGAIGSGANVLTF. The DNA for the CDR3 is TGTGCCATCAGTGGTGCTATCGGCTCTGGGGCCAACGTCCTGACTTTC.

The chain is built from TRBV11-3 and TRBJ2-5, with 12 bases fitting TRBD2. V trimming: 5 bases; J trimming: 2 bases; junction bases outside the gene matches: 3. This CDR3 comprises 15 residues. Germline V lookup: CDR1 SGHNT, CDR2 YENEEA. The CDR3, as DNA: TGTGCCAGCAGCCAAGGGACTAGCGGGCAAGAGACCCAGTACTTC. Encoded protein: CASSQGTSGQETQYF.

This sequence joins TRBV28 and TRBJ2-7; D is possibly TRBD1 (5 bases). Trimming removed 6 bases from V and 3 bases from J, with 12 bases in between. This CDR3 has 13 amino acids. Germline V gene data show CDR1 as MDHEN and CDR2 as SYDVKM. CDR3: CASRGLGVYEQYV. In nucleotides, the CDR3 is TGTGCCAGCAGGGGGCTGGGTGTCTACGAGCAGTACGTC.